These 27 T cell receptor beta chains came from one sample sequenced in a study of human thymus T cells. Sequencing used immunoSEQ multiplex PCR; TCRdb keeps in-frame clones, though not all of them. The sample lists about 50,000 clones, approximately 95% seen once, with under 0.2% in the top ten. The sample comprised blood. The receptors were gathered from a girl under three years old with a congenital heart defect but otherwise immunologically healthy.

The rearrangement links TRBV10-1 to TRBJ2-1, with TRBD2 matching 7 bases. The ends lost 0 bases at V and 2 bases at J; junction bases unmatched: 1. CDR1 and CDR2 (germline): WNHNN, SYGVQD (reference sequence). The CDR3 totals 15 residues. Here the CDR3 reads CASSESLAAYNEQFF. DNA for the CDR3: TGCGCCAGCAGTGAGTCCCTAGCGGCCTACAATGAGCAGTTCTTC.

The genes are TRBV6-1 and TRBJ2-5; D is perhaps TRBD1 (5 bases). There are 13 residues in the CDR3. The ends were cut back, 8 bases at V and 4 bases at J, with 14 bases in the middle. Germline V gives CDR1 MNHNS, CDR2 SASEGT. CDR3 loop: CASSRGRGETQYF. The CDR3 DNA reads TGTGCCAGCTCTAGGGGAAGAGGAGAGACCCAGTACTTC.

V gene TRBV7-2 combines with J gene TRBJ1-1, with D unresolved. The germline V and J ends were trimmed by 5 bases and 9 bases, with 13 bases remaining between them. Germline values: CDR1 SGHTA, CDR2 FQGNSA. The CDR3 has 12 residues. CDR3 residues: CASSRGRVKAFF. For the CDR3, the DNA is TGTGCCAGCAGCCGCGGGCGGGTGAAAGCTTTCTTT.

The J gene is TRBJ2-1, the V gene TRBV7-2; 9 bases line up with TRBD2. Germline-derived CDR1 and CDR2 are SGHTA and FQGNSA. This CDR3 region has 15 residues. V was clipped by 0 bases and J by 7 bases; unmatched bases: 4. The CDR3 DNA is TGTGCCAGCAGCTTAGCTAGCGGGAGCCCTAATGAGCAGTTCTTC. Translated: CASSLASGSPNEQFF.

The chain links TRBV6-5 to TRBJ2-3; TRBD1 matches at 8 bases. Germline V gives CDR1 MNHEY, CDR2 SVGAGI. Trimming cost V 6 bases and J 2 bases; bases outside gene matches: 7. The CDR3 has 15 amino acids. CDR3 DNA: TGTGCCAGCAGCCCCAGGGGGCGGTCCACAGATACGCAGTATTTT. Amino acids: CASSPRGRSTDTQYF.

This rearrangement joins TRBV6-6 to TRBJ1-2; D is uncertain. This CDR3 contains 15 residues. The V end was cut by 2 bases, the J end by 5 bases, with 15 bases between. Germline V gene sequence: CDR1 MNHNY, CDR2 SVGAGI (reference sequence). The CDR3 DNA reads TGTGCCAGCAGTTACGGTTCTACCGGACCATATGGCTACACCTTC. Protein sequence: CASSYGSTGPYGYTF.

Here the CDR3 DNA reads TGCGCCAGCAGCCAAGTAAAAAAGGCCCAGGGCACCTACAATGAGCAGTTCTTC. Translated, it gives CASSQVKKAQGTYNEQFF. This chain links TRBV4-3 with TRBJ2-1; a weak D match, TRBD1 (5 bases). V shed 1 base and J shed 2 bases, with 18 bases lying between them. The V gene's germline CDR1 is LGHNA and CDR2 YSLEER. The CDR3 runs to 18 residues.

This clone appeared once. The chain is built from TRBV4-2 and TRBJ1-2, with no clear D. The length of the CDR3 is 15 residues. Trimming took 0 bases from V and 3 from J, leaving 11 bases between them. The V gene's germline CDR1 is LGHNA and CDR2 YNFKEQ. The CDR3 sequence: CASSQESVGDYGYTF. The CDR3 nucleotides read TGTGCCAGCAGCCAAGAGTCTGTGGGAGACTATGGCTACACCTTC.

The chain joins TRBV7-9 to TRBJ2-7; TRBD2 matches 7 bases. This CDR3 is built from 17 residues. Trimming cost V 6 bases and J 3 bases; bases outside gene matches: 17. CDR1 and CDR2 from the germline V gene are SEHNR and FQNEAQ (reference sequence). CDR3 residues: CASSRGAGVKESYEQYF. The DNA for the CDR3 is TGTGCCAGCAGTCGTGGGGCGGGAGTGAAAGAGAGCTACGAGCAGTACTTC.

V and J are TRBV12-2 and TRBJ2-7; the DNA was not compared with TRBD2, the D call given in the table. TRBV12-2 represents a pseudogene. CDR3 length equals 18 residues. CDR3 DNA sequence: TGTGCAAGTCGCTTAGTACCCCCGACTAGCGGGGGCTCCTACGAGCAGTACTTC. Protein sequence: CASRLVPPTSGGSYEQYF.

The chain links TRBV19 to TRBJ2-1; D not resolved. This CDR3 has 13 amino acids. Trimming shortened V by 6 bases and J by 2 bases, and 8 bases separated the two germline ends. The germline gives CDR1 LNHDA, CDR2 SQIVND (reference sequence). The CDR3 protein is CASSRNTYNEQFF. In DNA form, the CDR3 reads TGTGCCAGTAGCAGGAATACCTACAATGAGCAGTTCTTC.

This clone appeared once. Here the CDR3 reads CASSVGARNTIYF. The CDR3 DNA reads as TGTGCCAGCTCTGTCGGGGCTCGAAACACCATATATTTT. The genes are TRBV18 and TRBJ1-3; TRBD1 might be the D (5 bases). V dropped 6 bases and J dropped 5 bases, with 11 bases sitting between them. The CDR3 runs to 13 residues. Looked up from germline, CDR1 is KGHSH and CDR2 is LQKENI.

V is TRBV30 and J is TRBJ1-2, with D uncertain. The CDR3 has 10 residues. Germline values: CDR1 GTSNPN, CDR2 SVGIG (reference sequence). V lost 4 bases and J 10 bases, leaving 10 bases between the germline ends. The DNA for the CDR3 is TGTGCCTGGAAATCCAGATTCTACACCTTC. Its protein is CAWKSRFYTF.

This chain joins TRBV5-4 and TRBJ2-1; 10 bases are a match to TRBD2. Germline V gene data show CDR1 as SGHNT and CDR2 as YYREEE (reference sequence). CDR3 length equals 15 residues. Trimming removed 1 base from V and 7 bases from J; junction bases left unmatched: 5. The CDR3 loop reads CASSLTSGMRNEQFF. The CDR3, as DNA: TGTGCCAGCAGCTTGACTAGCGGGATGAGGAATGAGCAGTTCTTC. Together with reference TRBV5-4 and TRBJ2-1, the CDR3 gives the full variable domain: ETGVTQSPTHLIKTRGQQVTLRCSSQSGHNTVSWYQQALGQGPQFIFQYYREEENGRGNFPPRFSGLQFPNYSSELNVNALELDDSALYLCASSLTSGMRNEQFFGPGTRLTVL.

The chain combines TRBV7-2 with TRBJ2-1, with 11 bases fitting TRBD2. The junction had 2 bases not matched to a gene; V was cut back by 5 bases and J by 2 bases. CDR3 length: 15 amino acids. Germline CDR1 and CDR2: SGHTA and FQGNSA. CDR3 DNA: TGTGCCAGCAGCCCACTAGCGGGAGCCTACAATGAGCAGTTCTTC. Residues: CASSPLAGAYNEQFF.

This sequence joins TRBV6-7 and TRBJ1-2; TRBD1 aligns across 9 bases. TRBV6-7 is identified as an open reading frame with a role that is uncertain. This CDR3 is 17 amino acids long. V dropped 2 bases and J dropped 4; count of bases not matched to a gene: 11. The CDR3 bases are TGTGCCAGCAGTTACGGAAGACAGGGGGGGTCCGGCTATGGCTACACCTTC. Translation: CASSYGRQGGSGYGYTF.

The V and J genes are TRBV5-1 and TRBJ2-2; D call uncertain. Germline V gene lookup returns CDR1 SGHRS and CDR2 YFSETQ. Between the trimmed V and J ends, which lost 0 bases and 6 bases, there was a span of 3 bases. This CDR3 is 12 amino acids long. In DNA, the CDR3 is TGCGCCAGCAGCTTGGCATCCGGGGAGCTGTTTTTT. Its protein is CASSLASGELFF.

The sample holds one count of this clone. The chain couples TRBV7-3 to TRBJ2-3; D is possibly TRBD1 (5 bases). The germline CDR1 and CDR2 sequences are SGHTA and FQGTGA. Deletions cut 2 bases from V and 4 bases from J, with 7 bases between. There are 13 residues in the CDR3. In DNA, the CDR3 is TGTGCCAGCAGCTTATCAGGGTCAGATACGCAGTATTTT. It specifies CASSLSGSDTQYF.

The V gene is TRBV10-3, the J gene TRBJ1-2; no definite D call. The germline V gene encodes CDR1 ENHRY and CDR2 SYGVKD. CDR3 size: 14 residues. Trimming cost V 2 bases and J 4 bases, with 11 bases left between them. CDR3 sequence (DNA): TGTGCCATCAGTGAGGATGGGTGGGGCTATGGCTACACCTTC. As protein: CAISEDGWGYGYTF.

Written as DNA, the CDR3 is TGTGCCAGCTCACCTCCGACGTGGCCGGGACTCTCCTCCTACGAGCAGTACTTC. Its translation is CASSPPTWPGLSSYEQYF. This chain uses TRBV18 with TRBJ2-7; D possibly corresponds to TRBD2 (6 bases). The V end lost 3 bases, the J end lost 0 bases, and 21 bases lay between the germline ends. CDR1 is KGHSH, CDR2 LQKENI, per germline. CDR3 length: 18 amino acids.

CDR3 bases: TGTGCCATCAGGGGAAACATGAACACTGAAGCTTTCTTT. It specifies CAIRGNMNTEAFF. The chain employs TRBV10-3 and TRBJ1-1, with no clear D. Germline V gene sequence: CDR1 ENHRY, CDR2 SYGVKD. V gave up 6 bases and J gave up 0 bases, with 8 bases separating them. This CDR3 has 13 amino acids.

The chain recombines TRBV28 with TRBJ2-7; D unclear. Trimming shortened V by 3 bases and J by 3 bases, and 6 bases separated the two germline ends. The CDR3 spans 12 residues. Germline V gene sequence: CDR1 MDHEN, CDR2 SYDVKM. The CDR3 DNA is TGTGCCAGCAGTTTCTGGGGCTACGAGCAGTACTTC. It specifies CASSFWGYEQYF.

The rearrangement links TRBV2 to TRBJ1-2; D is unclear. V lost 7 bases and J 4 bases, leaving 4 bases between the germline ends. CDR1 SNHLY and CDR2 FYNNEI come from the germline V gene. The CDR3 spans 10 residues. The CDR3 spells CASKGYGYTF. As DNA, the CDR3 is TGTGCCAGCAAGGGCTATGGCTACACCTTC.

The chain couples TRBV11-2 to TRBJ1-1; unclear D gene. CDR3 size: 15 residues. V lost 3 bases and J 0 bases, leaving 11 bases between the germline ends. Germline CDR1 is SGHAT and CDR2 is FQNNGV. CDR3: CASSFDPAVNTEAFF. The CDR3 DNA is TGTGCCAGCAGCTTCGACCCGGCTGTGAACACTGAAGCTTTCTTT. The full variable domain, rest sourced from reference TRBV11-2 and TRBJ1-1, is EAGVAQSPRYKIIEKRQSVAFWCNPISGHATLYWYQQILGQGPKLLIQFQNNGVVDDSQLPKDRFSAERLKGVDSTLKIQPAKLEDSAVYLCASSFDPAVNTEAFFGQGTRLTVV.

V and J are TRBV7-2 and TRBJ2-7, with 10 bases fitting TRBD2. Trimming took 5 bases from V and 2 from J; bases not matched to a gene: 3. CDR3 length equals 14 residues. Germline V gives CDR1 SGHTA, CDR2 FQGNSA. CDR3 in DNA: TGTGCCAGCAGCGCTAGCGGGAGCGCCTACGAGCAGTACTTC. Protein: CASSASGSAYEQYF.

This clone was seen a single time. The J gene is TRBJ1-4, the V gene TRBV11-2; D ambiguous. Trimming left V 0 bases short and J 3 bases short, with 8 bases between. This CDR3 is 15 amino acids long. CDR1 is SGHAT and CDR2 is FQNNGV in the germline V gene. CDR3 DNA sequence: TGTGCCAGCAGCTTAGATTCAAGGTCTAATGAAAAACTGTTTTTT. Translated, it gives CASSLDSRSNEKLFF.

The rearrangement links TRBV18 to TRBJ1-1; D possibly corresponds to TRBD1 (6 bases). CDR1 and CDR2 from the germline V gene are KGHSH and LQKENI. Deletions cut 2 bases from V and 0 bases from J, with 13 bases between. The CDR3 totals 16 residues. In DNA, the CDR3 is TGTGCCAGCTCACCAAAAGCAGGGGCAATGAACACTGAAGCTTTCTTT. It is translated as CASSPKAGAMNTEAFF.